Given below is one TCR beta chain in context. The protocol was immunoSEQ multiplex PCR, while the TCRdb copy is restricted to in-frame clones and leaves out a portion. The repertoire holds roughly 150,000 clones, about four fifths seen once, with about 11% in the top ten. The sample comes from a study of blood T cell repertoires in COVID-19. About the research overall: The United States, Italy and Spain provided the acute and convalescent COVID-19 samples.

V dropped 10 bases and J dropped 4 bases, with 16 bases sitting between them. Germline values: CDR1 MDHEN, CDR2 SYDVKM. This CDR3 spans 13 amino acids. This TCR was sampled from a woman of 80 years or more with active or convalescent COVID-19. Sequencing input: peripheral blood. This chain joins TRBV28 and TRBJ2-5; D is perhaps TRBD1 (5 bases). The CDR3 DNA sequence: TGTGCCACCTCCAGGGCGCTCGGAGAGACCCAGTACTTC. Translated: CATSRALGETQYF.